The next 2 T cell receptor beta chains were all read from a single sample in a study of post-analysis software for immune sequencing data. Points from the study as a whole: Comparison of patients with controls showed about 5 TRBV segments more frequent in patients, TRBV5-6, TRBV5-1 and TRBV20-1 among them.

The library was made from cDNA and included unique molecular identifiers. One entry per CDR3 protein results from TCRdb running MiXCR on the PCR reads. The sample lists a few hundred thousand distinct CDR3 sequences, around 40% seen once, with 12% in the top ten. Their antigens remain unidentified. The sample taken for sequencing was blood. The origin of the receptors is a girl aged 10 to 17 with multiple sclerosis.

This clonotype occurred a few times. The rearrangement joins TRBV4-1 to TRBJ1-5; TRBD1 agrees at 7 bases. The CDR3 is 13 amino acids. Germline CDR1 and CDR2: MGHRA and YSYEKL. V trimming: 5 bases; J trimming: 4 bases; junction bases outside the gene matches: 2. The CDR3 spells CASSAQGNQPQHF. CDR3 DNA sequence: TGCGCCAGCAGCGCACAGGGGAATCAGCCCCAGCATTTT.

This clonotype was found once. The rearrangement joins TRBV5-1 to TRBJ1-1; no definite D call. Trimming pared 1 base from V and 0 bases from J, leaving 16 bases between. In germline, CDR1 is SGHRS, CDR2 YFSETQ. The length of the CDR3 is 17 residues. The CDR3 DNA follows: TGCGCCAGCAGCTTGTACGACGGATCCGCGGTGAACACTGAAGCTTTCTTT. It is translated as CASSLYDGSAVNTEAFF.